This T cell receptor beta chain was captured by sequencing in a study of T-cell memory formation after mild COVID-19. In the case of this clonotype: Antigen: not known.

Whole-study results and caveats: Shrinking CD4+ clones were chiefly CM and EM; CD8+ ones were chiefly EMRA.

TCRdb reanalysed the 5' RACE reads using MiXCR and keeps one entry per CDR3 protein. The repertoire holds under 250,000 distinct CDR3 sequences, over 7.5% seen once, with around 3.3% in the top ten. The ends were cut back, 1 base at V and 6 bases at J, with 12 bases in the middle. Per germline, CDR1 MGHRA and CDR2 YSYEKL. This CDR3 contains 14 residues. This TCR was sampled from a man younger than 35 who had mild COVID-19 (a few samples of this study predate the infection). Cell type and time point are not known. V is TRBV4-1 and J is TRBJ1-2; D is unresolved. Source material: PBMCs or a T cell subset sorted from them (not recorded which). The chain's CDR3 is CASSQVGGTHGYTF. The CDR3 DNA follows: TGCGCCAGCAGCCAAGTGGGAGGCACCCATGGCTACACCTTC.